This T cell receptor (beta chain) was observed in a study of blood T cell repertoires in COVID-19. As for the study in general: Acute and convalescent COVID-19 samples came from the United States, Italy and Spain.

Germline CDR1 and CDR2: MNHEY and SMNVEV (reference sequence). Trimming took 6 bases from V and 0 from J, leaving 6 bases between them. This CDR3 is 12 amino acids long. TCRdb keeps only in-frame clones here, not all; method: immunoSEQ multiplex PCR. The table records around 220,000 clones, nearly 90% of them present only once. This TCR was recovered from a woman aged 40 to 50 who had recovered from COVID-19. The chain carries TRBV27 and TRBJ2-7; D is uncertain. Input material: peripheral blood. DNA for the CDR3: TGTGCCAGCAGAAAGAGCTCCTACGAGCAGTACTTC. Its translation is CASRKSSYEQYF.